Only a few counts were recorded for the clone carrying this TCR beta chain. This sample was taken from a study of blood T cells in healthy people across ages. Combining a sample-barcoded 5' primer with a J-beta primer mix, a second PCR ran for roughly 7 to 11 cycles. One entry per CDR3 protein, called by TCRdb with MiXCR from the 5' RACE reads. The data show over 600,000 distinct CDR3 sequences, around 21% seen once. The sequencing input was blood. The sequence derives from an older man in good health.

The CDR3 protein is CASSEPGANYEQYF. In nucleotides, the CDR3 is TGTGCCAGCAGTGAACCGGGAGCGAACTACGAGCAGTACTTC. The J gene is TRBJ2-7, the V gene TRBV25-1; D may be TRBD2 (6 bases). CDR1 is MGHDK and CDR2 is SYGVNS in the germline V gene. Between the trimmed V and J ends, which lost 2 bases and 3 bases, there was a span of 11 bases. The CDR3 totals 14 residues.